One and the same sample provided the 18 T cell receptor beta chains below, sequenced in a study of OX40 agonist ivuxolimab in advanced cancers. This table comes from immunoSEQ multiplex PCR, and its TCRdb copy is limited to in-frame clones, with some not included. The table lists 60,000 to 70,000 clones, more than 75% of them singletons, with about 0.42% in the top ten. The input for sequencing was CD4+ or CD8+ T cells sorted from blood, taken in a trial of the OX40 agonist ivuxolimab. These receptors came from an adult with an advanced solid tumor such as melanoma, head and neck, liver or kidney cancer.

This chain links TRBV5-6 with TRBJ1-2; D gene ambiguous. Germline-derived CDR1 and CDR2 are SGHDT and YYEEEE. This CDR3 has 13 residues. Trimming left V 2 bases short and J 2 bases short, with 7 bases between. Here the CDR3 DNA reads TGTGCCAGCAGCTTCATATCAAACTATGGCTACACCTTC. Encoded protein: CASSFISNYGYTF.

DNA of the CDR3: TGTGCCAGCAGCCCATCCGGCTCGGGGGGTCGAGAAGCTTTCTTT. Its translation: CASSPSGSGGREAFF. The chain has TRBV28 and TRBJ1-1; D perhaps matches TRBD1 (5 bases). Deletions cut 6 bases from V and 8 bases from J, with 22 bases between. Germline assignment: CDR1 MDHEN and CDR2 SYDVKM. The CDR3 is 15 amino acids. The full variable domain, completed using reference TRBV28 and TRBJ1-1, is DVKVTQSSRYLVKRTGEKVFLECVQDMDHENMFWYRQDPGLGLRLIYFSYDVKMKEKGDIPEGYSVSREKKERFSLILESASTNQTSMYLCASSPSGSGGREAFFGQGTRLTVV.

The chain combines TRBV29-1 with TRBJ2-5; 11 bases are shared with TRBD1. Germline V gives CDR1 SQVTM, CDR2 ANQGSEA. The CDR3 totals 10 residues. Losses at the gene ends were 8 bases for V and 12 bases for J; bases not matched to a gene: 5. As DNA, the CDR3 is TGCAGCTCGGGACAGGGGGAGGAGTACTTC. Its protein is CSSGQGEEYF.

This chain uses TRBV19 with TRBJ2-6; TRBD1 agrees at 9 bases. CDR1 and CDR2 (germline): LNHDA, SQIVND (reference sequence). This CDR3 region has 18 residues. J lost 3 bases, V lost 6 bases, and 12 bases had no gene match. CDR3 loop: CASRPTGTGSGGANVLTF. In DNA form, the CDR3 reads TGTGCCAGTAGACCTACCGGGACAGGGAGTGGTGGGGCCAACGTCCTGACTTTC.

The chain employs TRBV6-5 and TRBJ1-1; the D is unclear. Germline-derived CDR1 and CDR2 are MNHEY and SVGAGI. This CDR3 spans 12 amino acids. Trimming left V 4 bases short and J 9 bases short, with 12 bases between. CDR3 amino acids: CASSSDLGKAFF. CDR3 sequence (DNA): TGTGCCAGCAGTTCCGATTTGGGGAAAGCTTTCTTT.

The chain combines TRBV28 with TRBJ1-2, with 12 positions matching TRBD1. With 5 bases clipped from V and 2 bases from J, the junction kept 6 bases outside the gene matches. Germline loops: CDR1 MDHEN, CDR2 SYDVKM. This CDR3 has 16 amino acids. CDR3 DNA: TGTGCCAGCAGTACGGGACAGGGGGCAAGGAACTATGGCTACACCTTC. Translating gives CASSTGQGARNYGYTF.

Turning to this clone: Other nucleotide sequences in the sample specify the same CDR3. The chain links TRBV5-1 to TRBJ1-1; D gene uncertain. Germline CDR1 is SGHRS and CDR2 is YFSETQ. V lost 0 bases, J lost 5 bases, and 11 bases lay in between. The CDR3 spans 14 residues. The CDR3 here is CASSLGTEGTEAFF. DNA for the CDR3: TGCGCCAGCAGCTTGGGTACAGAGGGTACTGAAGCTTTCTTT. The entire variable domain, with the rest obtained from reference TRBV5-1 and TRBJ1-1, is as follows: KAGVTQTPRYLIKTRGQQVTLSCSPISGHRSVSWYQQTPGQGLQFLFEYFSETQRNKGNFPGRFSGRQFSNSRSEMNVSTLELGDSALYLCASSLGTEGTEAFFGQGTRLTVV.

This rearrangement joins TRBV5-6 to TRBJ1-2; 7 bases agree with TRBD1. This CDR3 is 15 amino acids long. The germline V gene has CDR1 SGHDT and CDR2 YYEEEE. After removal of 4 bases from V and 4 bases from J, the junction contained 10 bases not matched to a gene. Here the CDR3 reads CASSPKQGPTYGYTF. In nucleotides, the CDR3 is TGTGCCAGCAGCCCGAAACAGGGGCCTACCTATGGCTACACCTTC.

The V call is TRBV5-1, the J call TRBJ2-5, with D perhaps given as TRBD1 or TRBD2 (6 bases each). Trimming cost V 6 bases and J 5 bases, with 14 bases left between them. This CDR3 contains 13 residues. The germline gives CDR1 SGHRS, CDR2 YFSETQ. The CDR3 DNA sequence: TGCGCCAGCACCGGAGGGGACATGGAGACCCAGTACTTC. Translation gives CASTGGDMETQYF.

The chain uses TRBV18 and TRBJ1-1; 8 bases agree with TRBD1. CDR1 and CDR2 (germline): KGHSH, LQKENI. The V gene end was trimmed by 4 bases and the J gene end by 0 bases; junction bases not matched to a gene: 1. The CDR3 runs 14 residues. The CDR3 here is CASSRDRLNTEAFF. The CDR3 DNA follows: TGTGCCAGCTCACGGGACAGGCTGAACACTGAAGCTTTCTTT.

The genes are TRBV18 and TRBJ1-1, with D unresolved. The V gene lost 0 bases and the J gene lost 1 base, with 6 bases spanning the gap. The CDR3 consists of 14 residues. Germline lookup yields CDR1 KGHSH and CDR2 LQKENI. The CDR3 spells CASSPPLQNTEAFF. The CDR3 DNA sequence: TGTGCCAGCTCACCACCATTACAGAACACTGAAGCTTTCTTT. Complete variable domain (other parts from reference TRBV18 and TRBJ1-1): NAGVMQNPRHLVRRRGQEARLRCSPMKGHSHVYWYRQLPEEGLKFMVYLQKENIIDESGMPKERFSAEFPKEGPSILRIQQVVRGDSAAYFCASSPPLQNTEAFFGQGTRLTVV.

The chain couples TRBV5-1 to TRBJ1-3; the D gene is possibly TRBD1 (6 bases). CDR1 is SGHRS, CDR2 YFSETQ, per germline. The V and J ends lost 4 bases and 3 bases respectively, with 14 bases between them. This CDR3 comprises 15 residues. The DNA for the CDR3 is TGCGCCAGCAGCCCCCACAGGGAAAGTGGAAACACCATATATTTT. This translates into CASSPHRESGNTIYF. The full variable domain, rest sourced from reference TRBV5-1 and TRBJ1-3, is KAGVTQTPRYLIKTRGQQVTLSCSPISGHRSVSWYQQTPGQGLQFLFEYFSETQRNKGNFPGRFSGRQFSNSRSEMNVSTLELGDSALYLCASSPHRESGNTIYFGEGSWLTVV.

The chain employs TRBV7-9 and TRBJ1-2, with D perhaps TRBD1 (6 bases). Trimming took off 5 bases at V and 7 bases at J, with 14 bases between the two ends. Germline V gene data show CDR1 as SEHNR and CDR2 as FQNEAQ (reference sequence). There are 13 residues in the CDR3. CDR3 sequence reads: CASSQGGGLGYTF. The CDR3 DNA reads TGTGCCAGCAGCCAAGGGGGGGGCCTTGGCTACACCTTC.

In its sample, this clone was seen a few times. The chain links TRBV6-1 to TRBJ2-3, with D unclear. This CDR3 comprises 15 residues. V gave up 3 bases and J gave up 0 bases, with 10 bases separating them. The germline V gene encodes CDR1 MNHNS and CDR2 SASEGT. The CDR3 loop reads CASSDFGASTDTQYF. The CDR3 coding sequence is TGTGCCAGCAGTGATTTCGGAGCTAGCACAGATACGCAGTATTTT.

The CDR3 reads CATSRTVGTGGWETQYF. The CDR3 DNA is TGTGCCACCAGCAGAACAGTGGGGACAGGGGGCTGGGAGACCCAGTACTTC. The chain has TRBV15 and TRBJ2-5; TRBD1 aligns across 12 bases. V was pared by 2 bases and J by 5 bases, with 9 bases of the junction left unmatched. The CDR3 is made up of 17 amino acids. Germline V CDR1 and CDR2: LNHNV, YYDKDF (reference sequence).

This clone was seen more than once but under ten times. The chain has TRBV15 and TRBJ2-7, with a tentative D call TRBD1 (6 bases). The CDR3 totals 15 residues. Germline V gene data show CDR1 as LNHNV and CDR2 as YYDKDF (reference sequence). V lost 0 bases to trimming and J lost 4 bases, with 13 bases between them. In DNA form, the CDR3 reads TGTGCCACCAGCAGAGATCCAGGGGATGCGTACGAGCAGTACTTC. Residues: CATSRDPGDAYEQYF.

This clone was observed once. The CDR3 loop is CASSPGTGLNEKLFF. The CDR3 DNA reads TGCGCCAGCAGTCCCGGGACAGGTCTTAATGAAAAACTGTTTTTT. The chain has TRBV5-1 and TRBJ1-4; 8 bases fit TRBD1. Germline trimming cut 5 bases from V and 4 bases from J; bases unmatched to any gene: 7. This CDR3 is 15 amino acids long. Germline CDR1 SGHRS, CDR2 YFSETQ.

The V call is TRBV29-1, the J call TRBJ2-5; D gene unclear. The CDR3 sequence is 12 residues long. The V end was cut by 8 bases, the J end by 5 bases, with 15 bases between. Germline-derived CDR1 and CDR2 are SQVTM and ANQGSEA. The CDR3, as DNA: TGCAGCTGCGGTGGGTCGAGTGAGACCCAGTACTTC. Its protein product is CSCGGSSETQYF.